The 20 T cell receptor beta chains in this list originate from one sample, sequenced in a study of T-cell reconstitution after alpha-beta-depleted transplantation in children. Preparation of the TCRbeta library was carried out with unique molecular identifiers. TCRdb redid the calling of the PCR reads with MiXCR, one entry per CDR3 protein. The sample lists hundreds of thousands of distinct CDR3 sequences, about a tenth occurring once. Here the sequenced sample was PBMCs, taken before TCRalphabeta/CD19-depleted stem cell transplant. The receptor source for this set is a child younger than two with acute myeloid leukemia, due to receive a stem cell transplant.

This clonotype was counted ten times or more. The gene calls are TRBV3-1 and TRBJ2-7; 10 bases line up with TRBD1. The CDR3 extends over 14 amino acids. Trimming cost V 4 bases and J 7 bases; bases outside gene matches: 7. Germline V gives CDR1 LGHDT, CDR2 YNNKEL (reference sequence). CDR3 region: CASSRGTGAREQYF. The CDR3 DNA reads TGTGCCAGCAGCCGGGGGACAGGGGCGAGGGAGCAGTACTTC.

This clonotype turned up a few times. The CDR3 DNA reads as TGTGCCACCAGTGATCCCGACCTCAATGAGCAGTTCTTC. Its translation is CATSDPDLNEQFF. This sequence joins TRBV24-1 and TRBJ2-1; D is unresolved. The CDR3 loop spans 13 amino acids. Between the trimmed V and J ends, which lost 3 bases and 6 bases, there was a span of 8 bases. Germline V gene lookup returns CDR1 KGHDR and CDR2 SFDVKD.

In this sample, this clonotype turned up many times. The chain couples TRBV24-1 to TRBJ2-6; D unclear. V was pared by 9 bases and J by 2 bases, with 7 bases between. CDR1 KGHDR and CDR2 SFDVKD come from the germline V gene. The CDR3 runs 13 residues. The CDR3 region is CATLGTGANVLTF. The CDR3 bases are TGTGCCACCTTGGGGACTGGGGCCAACGTCCTGACTTTC.

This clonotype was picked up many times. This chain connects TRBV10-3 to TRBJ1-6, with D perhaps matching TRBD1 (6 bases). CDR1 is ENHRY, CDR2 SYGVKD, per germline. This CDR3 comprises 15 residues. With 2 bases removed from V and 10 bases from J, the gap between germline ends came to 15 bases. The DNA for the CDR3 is TGTGCCATCAGTGAGCTGGGGGACAATCAATCACCCCTCCACTTT. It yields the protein CAISELGDNQSPLHF.

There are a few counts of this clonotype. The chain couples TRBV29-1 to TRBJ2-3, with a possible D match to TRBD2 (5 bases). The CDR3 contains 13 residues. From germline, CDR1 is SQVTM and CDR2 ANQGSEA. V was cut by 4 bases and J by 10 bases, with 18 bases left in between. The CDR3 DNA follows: TGCAGCGTTGCGGCTAGCACCACTCCATCGCAGTATTTT. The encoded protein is CSVAASTTPSQYF.

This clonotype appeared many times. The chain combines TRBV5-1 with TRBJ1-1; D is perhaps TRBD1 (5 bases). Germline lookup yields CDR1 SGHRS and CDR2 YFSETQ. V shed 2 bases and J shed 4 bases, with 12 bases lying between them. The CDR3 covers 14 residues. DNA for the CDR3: TGCGCCAGCAGCTTTCAGGGTGAGTCCACTGAAGCTTTCTTT. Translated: CASSFQGESTEAFF.

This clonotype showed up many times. The CDR3 region has the DNA TGCAGTGCTAGAGATGGGACAGGAGGGGGCTACACCTTC. Its protein product is CSARDGTGGGYTF. This chain connects TRBV20-1 to TRBJ1-2; TRBD1 aligns across 8 bases. Germline CDR1 is DFQATT and CDR2 is SNEGSKA (reference sequence). Trimming removed 0 bases from V and 8 bases from J; junction bases left unmatched: 5. This CDR3 is 13 amino acids long.

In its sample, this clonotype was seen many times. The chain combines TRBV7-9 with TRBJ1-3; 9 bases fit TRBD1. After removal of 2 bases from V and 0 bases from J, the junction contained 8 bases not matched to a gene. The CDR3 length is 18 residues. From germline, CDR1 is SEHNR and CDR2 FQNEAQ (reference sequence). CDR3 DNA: TGTGCCAGCAGCTTATTGGAGGTGACAGGGGGCTCTGGAAACACCATATATTTT. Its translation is CASSLLEVTGGSGNTIYF.

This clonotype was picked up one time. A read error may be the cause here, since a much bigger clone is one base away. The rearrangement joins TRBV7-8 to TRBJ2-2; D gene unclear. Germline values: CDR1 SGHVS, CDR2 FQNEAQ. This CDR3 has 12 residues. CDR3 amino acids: CANSLGGGELFF. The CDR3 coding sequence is TGTGCCAACAGCTTAGGCGGCGGGGAGCTGTTTTTT.

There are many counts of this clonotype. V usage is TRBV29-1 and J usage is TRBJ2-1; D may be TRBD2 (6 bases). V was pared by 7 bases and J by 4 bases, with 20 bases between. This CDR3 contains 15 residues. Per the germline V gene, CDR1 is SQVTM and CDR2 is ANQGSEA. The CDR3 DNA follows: TGCAGCGCCATATCCGGGACTGCCCCTTACAATGAGCAGTTCTTC. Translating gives CSAISGTAPYNEQFF.

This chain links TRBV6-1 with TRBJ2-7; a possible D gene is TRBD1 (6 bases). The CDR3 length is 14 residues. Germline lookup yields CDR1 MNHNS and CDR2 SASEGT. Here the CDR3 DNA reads TGTGGCAACCTTCAGCAGGGGAGCTCCTACGAGCAGTACTTC. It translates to CGNLQQGSSYEQYF.

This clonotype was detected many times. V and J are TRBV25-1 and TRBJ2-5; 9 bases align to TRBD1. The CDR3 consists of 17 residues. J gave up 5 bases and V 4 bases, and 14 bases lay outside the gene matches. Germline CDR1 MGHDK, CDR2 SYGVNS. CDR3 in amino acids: CASSVLGWDRARETQYF. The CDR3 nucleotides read TGTGCCAGCAGTGTTTTGGGGTGGGACAGGGCTAGGGAGACCCAGTACTTC.

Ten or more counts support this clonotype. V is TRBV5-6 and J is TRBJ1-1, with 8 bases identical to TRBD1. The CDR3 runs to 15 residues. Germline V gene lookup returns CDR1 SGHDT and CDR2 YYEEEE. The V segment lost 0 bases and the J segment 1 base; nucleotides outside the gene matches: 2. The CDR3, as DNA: TGTGCCAGCAGCTTGGTAGACAGGGGGAACACTGAAGCTTTCTTT. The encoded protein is CASSLVDRGNTEAFF. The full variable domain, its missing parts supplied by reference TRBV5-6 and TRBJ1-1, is DAGVTQSPTHLIKTRGQQVTLRCSPKSGHDTVSWYQQALGQGPQFIFQYYEEEERQRGNFPDRFSGHQFPNYSSELNVNALLLGDSALYLCASSLVDRGNTEAFFGQGTRLTVV.

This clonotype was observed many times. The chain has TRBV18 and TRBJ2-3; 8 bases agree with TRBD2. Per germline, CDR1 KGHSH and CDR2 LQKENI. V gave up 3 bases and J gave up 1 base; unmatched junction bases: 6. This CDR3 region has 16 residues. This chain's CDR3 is CASSPIGTRGTDTQYF. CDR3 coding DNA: TGTGCCAGCTCACCTATTGGGACTAGAGGCACAGATACGCAGTATTTT.

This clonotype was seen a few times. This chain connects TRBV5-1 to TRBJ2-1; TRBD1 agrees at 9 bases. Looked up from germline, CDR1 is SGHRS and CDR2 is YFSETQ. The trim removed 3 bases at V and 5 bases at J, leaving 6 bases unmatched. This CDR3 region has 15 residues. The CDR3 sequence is CASSYTGGADNEQFF. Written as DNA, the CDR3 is TGCGCCAGCAGCTACACAGGGGGCGCGGACAATGAGCAGTTCTTC.

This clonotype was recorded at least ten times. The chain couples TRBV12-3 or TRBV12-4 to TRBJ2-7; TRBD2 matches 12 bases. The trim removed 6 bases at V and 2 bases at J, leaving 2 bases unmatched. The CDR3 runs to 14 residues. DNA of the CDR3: TGTGCCAGCAGCGCTAGCGGGGGGGCCTACGAGCAGTACTTC. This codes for CASSASGGAYEQYF.

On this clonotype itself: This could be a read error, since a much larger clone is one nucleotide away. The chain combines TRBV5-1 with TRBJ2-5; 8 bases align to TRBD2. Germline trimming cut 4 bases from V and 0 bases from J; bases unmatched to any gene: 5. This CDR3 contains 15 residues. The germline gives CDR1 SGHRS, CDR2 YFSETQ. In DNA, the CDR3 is TGCGCCAGCAGCGTTACTAGCGGCGACCAAGAGACCCAGTACTTC. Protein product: CASSVTSGDQETQYF. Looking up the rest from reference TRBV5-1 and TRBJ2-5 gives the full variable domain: KAGVTQTPRYLIKTRGQQVTLSCSPISGHRSVSWYQQTPGQGLQFLFEYFSETQRNKGNFPGRFSGRQFSNSRSEMNVSTLELGDSALYLCASSVTSGDQETQYFGPGTRLLVL.

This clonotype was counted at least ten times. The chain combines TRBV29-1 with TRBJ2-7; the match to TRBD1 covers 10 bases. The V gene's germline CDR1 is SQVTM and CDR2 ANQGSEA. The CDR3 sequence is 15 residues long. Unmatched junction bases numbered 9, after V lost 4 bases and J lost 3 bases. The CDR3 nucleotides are TGCAGCGTTGTATCCTTAAGGACAGGGGGCTACGAGCAGTACTTC. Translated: CSVVSLRTGGYEQYF.

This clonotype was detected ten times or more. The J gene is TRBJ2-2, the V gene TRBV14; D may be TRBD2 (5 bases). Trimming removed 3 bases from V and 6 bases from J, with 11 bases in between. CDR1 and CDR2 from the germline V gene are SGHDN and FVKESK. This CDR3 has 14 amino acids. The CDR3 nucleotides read TGTGCCAGCAGCCAGATTAGCGTTTCCGGGGAGCTGTTTTTT. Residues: CASSQISVSGELFF.

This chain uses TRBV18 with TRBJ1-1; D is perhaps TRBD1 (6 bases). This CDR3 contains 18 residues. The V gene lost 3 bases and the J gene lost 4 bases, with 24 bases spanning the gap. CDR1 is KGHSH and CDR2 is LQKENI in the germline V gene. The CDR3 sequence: CASSPSMDAGAGGTEAFF. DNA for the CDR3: TGTGCCAGCTCACCGTCGATGGATGCGGGGGCAGGCGGCACTGAAGCTTTCTTT.